One T cell receptor (beta chain) is described in this entry. V gave up 0 bases and J gave up 6 bases, with 12 bases separating them. The CDR3 extends over 14 amino acids. Germline V gives CDR1 MDHEN, CDR2 SYDVKM. Sequenced by immunoSEQ multiplex PCR; TCRdb stores in-frame clones only, minus some. This sample has fewer than 300,000 clones, with approximately 86% found just once. These data come from a study of blood T cell repertoires in COVID-19. Study overall: Sources were T cells, B-cell-depleted T cells, or PBMCs; the material itself was cDNA or gDNA.

The chain employs TRBV28 and TRBJ2-7; maybe TRBD1 (6 bases). This sequence was found in a woman aged 18-30 years with acute or convalescent COVID-19. Sequencing was done on a sample of peripheral blood. As DNA, the CDR3 is TGTGCCAGCAGTTTATGGACAGGTCTCCGCGAGCAGTACTTC. Translation gives CASSLWTGLREQYF.